This TCR beta chain was sequenced in a study of regulatory T cells in long-lasting Graves disease (TCRdb year 2021). A note on the overall study: To count as having persistent Graves' disease, a patient had to have received antithyroid drug treatment for over 5 years with TSH receptor autoantibodies remaining persistently positive. Persistent Graves' disease patients in the clinical cohort had taken antithyroid drugs for around 11 years on average. Peripheral blood TCR sequencing and RNA sequencing compared persistent Graves' disease patients with newly diagnosed Graves' disease patients. The study took place in China and was registered as a clinical trial. A total of roughly 35 samples underwent TCR sequencing: some 13 from persistent and roughly 20 from newly diagnosed Graves' disease patients. On the study overall, not on this receptor specifically: Sequencing and analysis were limited to the TCR beta chain. Compared with newly diagnosed patients, patients with persistent Graves' disease had lower TCR Shannon entropy and fewer highly expanded clones, which suggests clonal expansion. Peripheral blood alone was examined, since thyroid tissue, which constituted the primary lesion, could not be accessed. As a limitation, the authors acknowledged that the small sample size may reduce accuracy. More public clonotypes were shared among persistent patients (2,741) than among newly diagnosed patients (roughly 1,000).

This clonotype was detected a few times. This receptor's antigen is unknown. Qualities for individual bases were not recorded, and no much larger clone is one base off. The intended sense of this specimen's time point label: persistent/refractory GD, antithyroid drugs over 5 years with positive TRAb. For both TCR sequencing and RNA sequencing, RNA was extracted from PBMCs in TRIzol. The diagnosis of Graves' disease followed American Thyroid Association guidelines. The patients came from an endocrinology department in Xi'an, China. Each patient gave around 9.2 milliliters of peripheral blood, collected in an EDTA anticoagulant tube. PBMCs were isolated by Ficoll Paque Plus density gradient separation without further T cell sorting. An Agilent 2100 Bioanalyzer and agarose gel were used to assess RNA quality, and a NanoDrop 2000 was used to measure RNA concentration. The method was multiplex PCR. The listed sequencing device is Illumina HiSeq 4000. iRepertoire HTBI primers and Arm-PCR amplification of CDR3 regions were used to construct TCR beta libraries. PCR products were gel purified before sequencing. The published analysis was carried out like this. Gene usage analysis of CDR3 amino acid clonotypes used the 55 to 65 TRBV and about 14 TRBJ segments found across samples. Filtered high-quality paired reads were merged into contigs using COPE and FqMerger. BLAST was used to align contigs to the IMGT TRBV, TRBD and TRBJ reference genes, and CDR3 was defined following IMGT. Highly expanded clones were defined as clonotypes with a frequency above 0.1%. Shannon entropy served as the measure of repertoire diversity, while the Gini coefficient captured V-J evenness. A clonotype was considered public if more than one individual shared it. TCRdb ran its own pipeline on the public reads, namely fastp trimming at Q25 and MiXCR clone calling, and kept in-frame beta chains. Entries are consolidated by CDR3 protein sequence, retaining the most common genes and DNA. The V and J calls were determined by TCRdb, not by the authors. For this sample the table gives fewer than 400,000 distinct CDR3 sequences, of which around 20% were detected only once. Jointly, the top ten make up 20% to 25% of the sample.

The TCR comes from a female donor with Graves disease. Sequenced material: peripheral blood mononuclear cells (PBMCs), taken when the disease was refractory, from a patient treated with antithyroid drugs.

The CDR3 protein: CASSAFLTSTDTQYF. The nucleotide sequence reads TGTGCCAGCAGCGCATTCCTTACTAGCACAGATACGCAGTATTTT. Recombination joined TRBV7-2 with TRBJ2-3; the D gene lacks a confident call. In the germline V gene, CDR1 corresponds to SGHTA and CDR2 to FQGNSA. Spanning cysteine to phenylalanine, the CDR3 consists of 15 amino acids. The DNA shown is the 45-base CDR3, in frame from base 1. A distance of 12 bases separates the germline ends of V and J, which lose 5 bases and 0 bases respectively.